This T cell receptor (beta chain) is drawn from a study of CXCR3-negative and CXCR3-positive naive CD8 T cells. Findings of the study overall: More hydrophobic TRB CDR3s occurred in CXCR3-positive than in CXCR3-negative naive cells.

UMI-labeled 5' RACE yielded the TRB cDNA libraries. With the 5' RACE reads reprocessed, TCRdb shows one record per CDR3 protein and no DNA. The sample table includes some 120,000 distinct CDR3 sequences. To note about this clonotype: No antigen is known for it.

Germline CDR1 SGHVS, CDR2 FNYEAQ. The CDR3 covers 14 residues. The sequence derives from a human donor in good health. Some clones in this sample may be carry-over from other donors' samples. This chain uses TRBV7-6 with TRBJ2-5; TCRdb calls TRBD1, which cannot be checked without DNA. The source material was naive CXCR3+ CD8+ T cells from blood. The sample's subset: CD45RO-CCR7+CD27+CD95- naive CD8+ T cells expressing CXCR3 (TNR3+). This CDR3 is CASRIDRVEETQYF.